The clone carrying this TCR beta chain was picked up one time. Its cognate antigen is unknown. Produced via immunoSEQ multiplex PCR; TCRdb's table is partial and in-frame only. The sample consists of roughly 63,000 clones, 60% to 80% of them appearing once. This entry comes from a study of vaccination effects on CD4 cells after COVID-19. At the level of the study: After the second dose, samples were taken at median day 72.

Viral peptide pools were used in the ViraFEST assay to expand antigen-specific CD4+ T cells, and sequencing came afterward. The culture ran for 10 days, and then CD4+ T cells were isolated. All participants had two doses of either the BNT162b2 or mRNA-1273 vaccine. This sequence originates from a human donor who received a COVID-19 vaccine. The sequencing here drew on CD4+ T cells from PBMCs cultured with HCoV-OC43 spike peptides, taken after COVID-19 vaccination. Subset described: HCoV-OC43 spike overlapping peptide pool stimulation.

The CDR3 coding sequence is TGTGCCACCTCTAACGGGGGCAGCCCGTACCAAGAGACCCAGTACTTC. It yields the protein CATSNGGSPYQETQYF. The J gene is TRBJ2-5, the V gene TRBV24-1; D assignment may be TRBD1 or TRBD2 (6 bases each). Germline values: CDR1 KGHDR, CDR2 SFDVKD. Trimming pared 9 bases from V and 0 bases from J, leaving 19 bases between. CDR3 size: 16 residues.